This T cell receptor beta chain was captured by sequencing in a study of T cell responses to AZD1222 COVID-19 vaccine. Whole-study findings and limits: The breadth and depth of Spike-specific TCRs increased once two AZD1222 doses had been given. Clonal diversity was possibly underestimated, and the donors were mostly white British, with more females.

Assay: immunoSEQ multiplex PCR; the TCRdb copy retains only in-frame clones and omits some. The table includes 140,000 or so clones, approximately 91% detected once. Points on this clone: Its antigen is currently unknown.

The CDR3 contains 14 residues. Trimming took 6 bases from V and 6 from J, leaving 17 bases between them. Germline CDR1 reads MNHEY; CDR2 reads SMNVEV (reference sequence). The rearrangement links TRBV27 to TRBJ1-2, with a weak D call TRBD1 (6 bases). The TCR originated in an adult who received the MenACWY meningococcal vaccine as a control. This specimen consisted of peripheral blood, obtained 28 days after the second dose of the MenACWY control vaccine. CDR3 amino acids: CASRPVWGADGYTF. CDR3 coding DNA: TGTGCCAGCAGACCCGTCTGGGGGGCGGATGGCTACACCTTC.